This T cell receptor (beta chain) derives from a study of CD8+CD57+ T cells in acquired aplastic anemia. About the study: The sorted CD4+ and CD8+ cells yielded an average approximately 3 ug of DNA. An average of approximately 11 million reads for CD4+ cells was obtained from healthy donors. Study findings and constraints: In common between the patients and the controls were around 29 CD8+ CDR3 sequences.

Profiles of TCR beta VDJ and CDR3 were generated from a genomic DNA template. Each CDR3 protein gets one entry after TCRdb re-called the reads with MiXCR. The sample has about 190,000 distinct CDR3 sequences; less than 65% are singletons. As regards this clonotype: Its target is not known.

Trimming left V 2 bases short and J 1 base short, with 11 bases between. The germline CDR1 and CDR2 sequences are SGHTA and FQGTGA. The CDR3 extends over 15 amino acids. The sequence was obtained from a human donor in good health, serving as a control. The chain links TRBV7-3 to TRBJ1-1; D might be TRBD1 (5 bases). Sequencing used sorted CD4+, CD8+, or CD8+CD57+ T cells (not recorded which) from PBMCs. The CDR3 bases are TGTGCCAGCAGCTTAGTTGGGGGGACGAACACTGAAGCTTTCTTT. Residues: CASSLVGGTNTEAFF.